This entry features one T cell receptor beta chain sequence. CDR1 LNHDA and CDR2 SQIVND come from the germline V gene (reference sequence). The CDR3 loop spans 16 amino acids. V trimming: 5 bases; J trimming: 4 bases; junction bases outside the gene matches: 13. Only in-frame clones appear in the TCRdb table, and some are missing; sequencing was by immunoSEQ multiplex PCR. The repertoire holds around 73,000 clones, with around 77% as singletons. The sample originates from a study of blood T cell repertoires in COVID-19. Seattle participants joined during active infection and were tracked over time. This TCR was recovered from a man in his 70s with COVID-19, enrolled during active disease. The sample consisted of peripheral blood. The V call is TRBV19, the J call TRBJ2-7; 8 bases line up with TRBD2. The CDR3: CASSPGGVLAEYEQYF. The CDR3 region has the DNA TGTGCCAGTAGTCCCGGGGGGGTGCTAGCGGAGTACGAGCAGTACTTC.